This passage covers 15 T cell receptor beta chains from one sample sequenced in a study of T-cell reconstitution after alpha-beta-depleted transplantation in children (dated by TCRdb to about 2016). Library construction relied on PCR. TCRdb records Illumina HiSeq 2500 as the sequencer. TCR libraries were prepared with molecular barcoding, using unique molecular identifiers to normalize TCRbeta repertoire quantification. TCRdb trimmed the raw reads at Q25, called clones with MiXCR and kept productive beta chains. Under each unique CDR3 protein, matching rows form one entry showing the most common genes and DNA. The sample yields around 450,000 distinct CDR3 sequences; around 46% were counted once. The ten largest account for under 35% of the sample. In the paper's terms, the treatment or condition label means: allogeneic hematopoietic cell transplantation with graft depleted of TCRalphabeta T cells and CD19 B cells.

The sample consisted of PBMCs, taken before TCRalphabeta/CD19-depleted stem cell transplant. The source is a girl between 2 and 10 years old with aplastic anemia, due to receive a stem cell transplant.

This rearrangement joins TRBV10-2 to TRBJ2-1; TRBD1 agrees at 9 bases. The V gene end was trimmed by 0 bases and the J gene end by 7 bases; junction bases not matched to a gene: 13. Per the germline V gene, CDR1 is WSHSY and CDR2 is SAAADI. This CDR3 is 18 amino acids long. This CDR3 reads CASSESEAGTGPWNEQFF. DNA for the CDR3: TGCGCCAGCAGTGAGTCAGAAGCCGGGACAGGGCCTTGGAATGAGCAGTTCTTC.

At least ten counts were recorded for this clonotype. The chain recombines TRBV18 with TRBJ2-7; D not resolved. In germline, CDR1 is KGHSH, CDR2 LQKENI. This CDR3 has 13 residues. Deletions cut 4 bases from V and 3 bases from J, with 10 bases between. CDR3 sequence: CASSLTSYYEQYF. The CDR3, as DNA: TGTGCCAGCTCACTGACTTCGTACTACGAGCAGTACTTC.

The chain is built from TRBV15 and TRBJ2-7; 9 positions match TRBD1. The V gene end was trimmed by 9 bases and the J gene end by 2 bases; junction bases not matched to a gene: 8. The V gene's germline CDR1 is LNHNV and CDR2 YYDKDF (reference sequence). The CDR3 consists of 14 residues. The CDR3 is CATAQGATPYEQYF. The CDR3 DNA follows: TGTGCCACAGCACAGGGGGCTACGCCCTACGAGCAGTACTTC.

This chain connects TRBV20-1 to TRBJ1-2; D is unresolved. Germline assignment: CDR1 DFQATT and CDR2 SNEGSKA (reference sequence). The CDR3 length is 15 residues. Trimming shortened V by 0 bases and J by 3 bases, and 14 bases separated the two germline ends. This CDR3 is CSARDARSQDYGYTF. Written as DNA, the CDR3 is TGCAGTGCTAGAGATGCGAGGAGCCAAGACTATGGCTACACCTTC.

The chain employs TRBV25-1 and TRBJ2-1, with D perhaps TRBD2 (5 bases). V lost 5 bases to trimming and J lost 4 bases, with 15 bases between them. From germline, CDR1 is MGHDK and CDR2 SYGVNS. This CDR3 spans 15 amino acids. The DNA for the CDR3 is TGTGCCAGCAGTAATATGGGAACGGGATACAATGAGCAGTTCTTC. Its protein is CASSNMGTGYNEQFF.

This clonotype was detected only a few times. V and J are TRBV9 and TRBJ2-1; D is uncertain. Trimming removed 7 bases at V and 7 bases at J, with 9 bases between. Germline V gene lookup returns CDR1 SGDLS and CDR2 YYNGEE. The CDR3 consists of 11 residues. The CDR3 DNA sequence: TGTGCCAGCGGTCTAGGTAATGAGCAGTTCTTC. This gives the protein CASGLGNEQFF. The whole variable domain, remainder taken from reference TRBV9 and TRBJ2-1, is DSGVTQTPKHLITATGQRVTLRCSPRSGDLSVYWYQQSLDQGLQFLIQYYNGEERAKGNILERFSAQQFPDLHSELNLSSLELGDSALYFCASGLGNEQFFGPGTRLTVL.

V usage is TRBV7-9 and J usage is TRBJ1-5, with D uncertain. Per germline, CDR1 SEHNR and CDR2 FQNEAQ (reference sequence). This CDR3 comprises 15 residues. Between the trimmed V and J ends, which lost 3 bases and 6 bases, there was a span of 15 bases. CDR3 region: CASSFGRPLSQPQHF. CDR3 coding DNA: TGTGCCAGCAGCTTCGGACGGCCACTGAGTCAGCCCCAGCATTTT. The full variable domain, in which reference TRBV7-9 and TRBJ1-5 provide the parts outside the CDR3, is DTGVSQNPRHKITKRGQNVTFRCDPISEHNRLYWYRQTLGQGPEFLTYFQNEAQLEKSRLLSDRFSAERPKGSFSTLEIQRTEQGDSAMYLCASSFGRPLSQPQHFGDGTRLSIL.

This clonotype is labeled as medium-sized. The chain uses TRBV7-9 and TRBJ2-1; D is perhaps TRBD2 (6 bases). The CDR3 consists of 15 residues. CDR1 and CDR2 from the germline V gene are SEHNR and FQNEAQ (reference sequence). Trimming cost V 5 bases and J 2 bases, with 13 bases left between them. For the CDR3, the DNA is TGTGCCAGCAGCCGGCCGGGACTTGCCTACAATGAGCAGTTCTTC. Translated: CASSRPGLAYNEQFF.

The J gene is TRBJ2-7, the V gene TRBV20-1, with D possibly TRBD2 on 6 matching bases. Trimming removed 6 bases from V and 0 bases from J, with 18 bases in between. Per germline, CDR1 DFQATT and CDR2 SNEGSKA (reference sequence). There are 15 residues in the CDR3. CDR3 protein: CSAHYSGPNSYEQYF. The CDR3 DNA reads TGCAGTGCCCATTACAGCGGGCCAAACTCCTACGAGCAGTACTTC.

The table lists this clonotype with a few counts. In DNA, the CDR3 is TGCAGTGCTAGAGATCAGGGGACTAGCAGGGAGACCCAGTACTTC. It translates to CSARDQGTSRETQYF. V usage is TRBV20-1 and J usage is TRBJ2-5, with TRBD2 matching 9 bases. This CDR3 comprises 15 residues. V lost 0 bases to trimming and J lost 5 bases; unmatched junction nucleotides: 7. Germline assignment: CDR1 DFQATT and CDR2 SNEGSKA (reference sequence).

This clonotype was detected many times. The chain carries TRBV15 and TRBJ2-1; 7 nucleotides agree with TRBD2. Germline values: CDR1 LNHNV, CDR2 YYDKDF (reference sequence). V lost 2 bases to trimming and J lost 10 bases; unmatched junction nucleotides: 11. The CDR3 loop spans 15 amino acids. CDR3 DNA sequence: TGTGCCACCAGCAGATCCAGAGGGAGGGTCGGGGAGCAGTTCTTC. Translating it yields CATSRSRGRVGEQFF. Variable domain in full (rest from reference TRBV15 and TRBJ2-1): DAMVIQNPRYQVTQFGKPVTLSCSQTLNHNVMYWYQQKSSQAPKLLFHYYDKDFNNEADTPDNFQSRRPNTSFCFLDIRSPGLGDTAMYLCATSRSRGRVGEQFFGPGTRLTVL.

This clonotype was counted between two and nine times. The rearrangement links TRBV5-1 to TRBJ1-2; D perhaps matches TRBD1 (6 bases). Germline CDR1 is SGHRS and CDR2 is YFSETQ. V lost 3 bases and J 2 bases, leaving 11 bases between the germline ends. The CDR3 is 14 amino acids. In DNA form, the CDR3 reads TGCGCCAGCAGCTCCAACGGACAGAACTATGGCTACACCTTC. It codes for CASSSNGQNYGYTF.

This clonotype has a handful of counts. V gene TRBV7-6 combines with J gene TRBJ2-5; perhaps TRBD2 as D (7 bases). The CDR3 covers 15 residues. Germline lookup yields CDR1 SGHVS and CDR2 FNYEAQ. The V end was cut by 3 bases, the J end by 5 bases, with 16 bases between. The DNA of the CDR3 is TGTGCCAGCAGCTTCCCGGGGGGCCGCGGGGAGACCCAGTACTTC. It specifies CASSFPGGRGETQYF.

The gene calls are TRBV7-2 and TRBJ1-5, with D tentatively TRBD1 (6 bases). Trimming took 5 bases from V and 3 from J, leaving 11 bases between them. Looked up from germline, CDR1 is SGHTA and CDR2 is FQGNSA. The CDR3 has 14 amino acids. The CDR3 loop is CASSPGQPNQPQHF. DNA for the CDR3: TGTGCCAGCAGCCCCGGACAGCCCAATCAGCCCCAGCATTTT.

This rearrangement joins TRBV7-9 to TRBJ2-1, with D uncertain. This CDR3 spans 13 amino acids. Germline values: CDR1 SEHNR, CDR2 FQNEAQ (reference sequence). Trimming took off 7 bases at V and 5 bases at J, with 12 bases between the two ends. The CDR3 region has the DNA TGTGCCAGCACGTCTGGAGCCCACAATGAGCAGTTCTTC. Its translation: CASTSGAHNEQFF.